This TCR beta chain derives from a study of T cells after yellow fever vaccination. As for the study in general: Researchers used SMART-Seq v4 Ultra Low Input to prepare fractions that had low cell numbers.

The sample holds a few counts of this clonotype. TCRdb itself ran the 5' RACE reads through MiXCR, one entry per CDR3 protein. Of hundreds of thousands of distinct CDR3 sequences listed, about 12% are singletons. The V segment lost 1 base and the J segment 5 bases; nucleotides outside the gene matches: 14. This CDR3 is 18 amino acids long. Looked up from germline, CDR1 is SGHVS and CDR2 is FQNEAQ. The origin of this receptor is a man in his thirties or forties who received the YFV17D yellow fever vaccine. The sequencing used PBMCs, collected on the day of the yellow fever booster vaccination. The genes are TRBV7-8 and TRBJ2-5, with 9 bases fitting TRBD1. The CDR3 loop reads CASSLVKSTGGFYETQYF. DNA of the CDR3: TGTGCCAGCAGCTTAGTAAAGTCGACAGGGGGTTTTTATGAGACCCAGTACTTC.